The entry below gives a single T cell receptor (beta chain) sequence along with its context. Antigen: not known. The data derive from a study of blood T cells in healthy people across ages. Study-wide points: Unsorted PBMCs blocked a conclusive comparison of naive and antigen-experienced cells.

The CDR3 sequence is 16 residues long. In germline, CDR1 is SGHKS, CDR2 YYEKEE (reference sequence). With 3 bases removed from V and 10 bases from J, the gap between germline ends came to 23 bases. A second PCR, run for about 6 to 12 cycles, used a sample-barcoded 5' primer plus a J-beta primer mix. TCRdb used MiXCR to reprocess the 5' RACE reads, holding one entry per CDR3 protein. The data contain about 1.8 million distinct CDR3 sequences, less than 50% of them singletons. Sequencing was carried out using blood. This chain uses TRBV5-5 with TRBJ2-1; no clear D. The sequence was collected from a woman aged 40 to 50 in good health. CDR3 protein: CASSSSGPNIAGEQFF. CDR3 bases: TGTGCCAGCAGCTCGTCGGGCCCGAATATCGCCGGGGAGCAGTTCTTC.